The 25 T cell receptor beta chains listed next were all sequenced from one sample in a study of cytomegalovirus exposure and HLA in healthy donors. The study ran its PCR with 60 Vbeta and 13 Jbeta primers. Clones were read by immunoSEQ multiplex PCR, and TCRdb kept only the in-frame ones, dropping some. The sample shows roughly 100,000 clones, 70% to 80% of them seen only once. Sequencing used PBMCs. The receptors derive from a male donor in good health and CMV-seropositive.

The chain employs TRBV6-5 and TRBJ2-2; D may be TRBD2 (5 bases). The CDR3 is 15 residues long. Trimming took off 0 bases at V and 3 bases at J, with 8 bases between the two ends. Germline V gene sequence: CDR1 MNHEY, CDR2 SVGAGI. CDR3 nucleotides: TGTGCCAGCAGTTACTCTAACGGGGACACCGGGGAGCTGTTTTTT. It specifies CASSYSNGDTGELFF.

CDR3: CASSKLAGGGEQYF. The CDR3 DNA is TGTGCCAGCAGCAAACTAGCGGGAGGTGGCGAGCAGTACTTC. The V call is TRBV11-2, the J call TRBJ2-7, with 12 positions matching TRBD2. CDR1 is SGHAT, CDR2 FQNNGV, per germline. The CDR3 contains 14 residues. After removal of 5 bases from V and 6 bases from J, the junction contained 5 bases not matched to a gene.

The V gene is TRBV7-2, the J gene TRBJ2-3; tentatively, D is TRBD1 (5 bases). Germline V gene sequence: CDR1 SGHTA, CDR2 FQGNSA. Trimming took 7 bases from V and 0 from J, leaving 14 bases between them. The CDR3 loop spans 15 amino acids. This chain's CDR3 is CASTTPAGSTDTQYF. CDR3 in DNA: TGTGCCAGCACCACCCCTGCAGGGAGCACAGATACGCAGTATTTT.

J is TRBJ1-2 and V is TRBV7-2; no reliable D call. Germline V gives CDR1 SGHTA, CDR2 FQGNSA. The CDR3 spans 12 residues. Trimming took off 1 base at V and 7 bases at J, with 7 bases between the two ends. CDR3 DNA: TGTGCCAGCAGCTTAGTCAAATCTGGCTACACCTTC. Its translation: CASSLVKSGYTF. The variable domain in full, completed from reference TRBV7-2 and TRBJ1-2, reads GAGVSQSPSNKVTEKGKDVELRCDPISGHTALYWYRQSLGQGLEFLIYFQGNSAPDKSGLPSDRFSAERTGGSVSTLTIQRTQQEDSAVYLCASSLVKSGYTFGSGTRLTVV.

The chain has TRBV7-2 and TRBJ2-7; D possibly corresponds to TRBD2 (6 bases). The CDR3 sequence is 12 residues long. The V gene lost 3 bases and the J gene lost 6 bases, with 9 bases spanning the gap. Germline-derived CDR1 and CDR2 are SGHTA and FQGNSA. The CDR3 here is CASSFTSTEQYF. The CDR3 bases are TGTGCCAGCAGCTTCACTAGCACCGAGCAGTACTTC.

This chain joins TRBV5-1 and TRBJ2-1; TRBD2 matches 11 bases. The V gene end was trimmed by 5 bases and the J gene end by 1 base; junction bases not matched to a gene: 5. Germline CDR1 SGHRS, CDR2 YFSETQ. This CDR3 spans 16 amino acids. The CDR3 DNA reads as TGCGCCAGCAGGAAAACTAGCGGGAGTTCCTACAATGAGCAGTTCTTC. Protein product: CASRKTSGSSYNEQFF.

The CDR3 DNA reads TGTGCCAGCGGCGGGCAGGGGCGGGAGACCCAGTACTTC. Protein: CASGGQGRETQYF. V gene TRBV27 combines with J gene TRBJ2-5, with TRBD1 as a possible D gene (6 bases). Trimming pared 8 bases from V and 5 bases from J, leaving 15 bases between. Germline V lookup: CDR1 MNHEY, CDR2 SMNVEV (reference sequence). This CDR3 region has 13 residues.

The J gene is TRBJ2-2, the V gene TRBV7-9; D ambiguous. The germline gives CDR1 SEHNR, CDR2 FQNEAQ (reference sequence). V was cut by 0 bases and J by 5 bases, with 10 bases left in between. The CDR3 is 15 amino acids. The CDR3 DNA follows: TGTGCCAGCAGCTTAGCGTTGATGAGGACCGGGGAGCTGTTTTTT. Amino acid sequence: CASSLALMRTGELFF.

This chain links TRBV5-5 with TRBJ1-4; 11 positions agree with TRBD1. The germline V gene encodes CDR1 SGHKS and CDR2 YYEKEE (reference sequence). The CDR3 has 14 amino acids. The trim removed 4 bases at V and 8 bases at J, leaving 4 bases unmatched. The CDR3 DNA sequence: TGTGCCAGCAGCCTCGGGACAGGGGGAGAAAAACTGTTTTTT. Translation gives CASSLGTGGEKLFF.

This clone was recorded once. The V call is TRBV30, the J call TRBJ1-1, with D maybe TRBD1 (6 bases). CDR3 length: 12 amino acids. Germline V lookup: CDR1 GTSNPN, CDR2 SVGIG (reference sequence). Between the trimmed V and J ends, which lost 4 bases and 5 bases, there was a span of 11 bases. DNA of the CDR3: TGTGCCTGGACAGGGGCAGTGACTGAAGCTTTCTTT. This encodes CAWTGAVTEAFF. The full variable domain, rest sourced from reference TRBV30 and TRBJ1-1, is SQTIHQWPATLVQPVGSPLSLECTVEGTSNPNLYWYRQAAGRGLQLLFYSVGIGQISSEVPQNLSASRPQDRQFILSSKKLLLSDSGFYLCAWTGAVTEAFFGQGTRLTVV.

This chain joins TRBV19 and TRBJ2-7, with D possibly being TRBD1 (5 bases). Trimming shortened V by 10 bases and J by 6 bases, and 16 bases separated the two germline ends. The CDR3 runs to 12 residues. Per germline, CDR1 LNHDA and CDR2 SQIVND (reference sequence). This CDR3 is CATQGNLGEQYF. CDR3 in DNA: TGTGCCACCCAGGGAAACCTGGGCGAGCAGTACTTC.

This clone was counted a few times. V and J are TRBV7-9 and TRBJ2-1; TRBD1 matches at 9 bases. The germline V gene has CDR1 SEHNR and CDR2 FQNEAQ (reference sequence). This CDR3 has 18 amino acids. V lost 5 bases, J lost 1 base, and 12 bases stayed unmatched. CDR3 amino acids: CASSPWSGGTGSYNEQFF. CDR3 DNA sequence: TGTGCCAGCAGCCCTTGGTCGGGTGGGACAGGGTCCTACAATGAGCAGTTCTTC.

This chain links TRBV19 with TRBJ2-3, with 7 bases identical to TRBD1. The CDR3 is 15 residues long. V shed 6 bases and J 2 bases; nucleotides not matched to a gene: 8. Germline V gives CDR1 LNHDA, CDR2 SQIVND (reference sequence). CDR3 residues: CASSADRKYTDTQYF. The CDR3 bases are TGTGCCAGTAGCGCGGACAGGAAATACACAGATACGCAGTATTTT.

This chain uses TRBV7-2 with TRBJ2-2; TRBD2 aligns across 8 bases. The CDR3 is 15 residues long. Looked up from germline, CDR1 is SGHTA and CDR2 is FQGNSA. Trimming removed 5 bases from V and 0 bases from J; junction bases left unmatched: 2. CDR3 nucleotides: TGTGCCAGCAGCCTGACTAGCGCGAACACCGGGGAGCTGTTTTTT. It encodes CASSLTSANTGELFF.

Remarks on this clone: One end of the junction does not line up with germline, which may come from a read error. The chain employs TRBV11-2 and TRBJ2-7; tentatively, D is TRBD2 (6 bases). CDR3 size: 13 residues. Germline CDR1 and CDR2: SGHAT and FQNNGV. The CDR3 coding sequence is TGTGCCAGCAGCTTAGGGAGGGTCCACGAGCAGCACTTC. This gives the protein CASSLGRVHEQHF.

This clone was counted between two and nine times. This chain uses TRBV29-1 with TRBJ2-1; D gene uncertain. Looked up from germline, CDR1 is SQVTM and CDR2 is ANQGSEA. The germline V and J ends were trimmed by 6 bases and 0 bases, with 9 bases remaining between them. The CDR3 totals 13 residues. CDR3 sequence (DNA): TGCAGCGTGCAGATTCTCTCCTACAATGAGCAGTTCTTC. Translated: CSVQILSYNEQFF.

This clone was counted between two and nine times. The V and J genes are TRBV4-1 and TRBJ1-2; TRBD1 might be the D (6 bases). V was pared by 0 bases and J by 4 bases, with 12 bases between. Germline CDR1 is MGHRA and CDR2 is YSYEKL. The CDR3 sequence is 15 residues long. DNA of the CDR3: TGCGCCAGCAGCCAAGATCCAGGGGAAGCCTATGGCTACACCTTC. Translating gives CASSQDPGEAYGYTF.

The V gene is TRBV29-1, the J gene TRBJ1-1; D is uncertain. Trimming stripped 3 bases from V and 5 bases from J, with 4 bases between. Germline CDR1 and CDR2: SQVTM and ANQGSEA. CDR3 length equals 10 residues. The CDR3 loop is CSVDKTEAFF. In DNA form, the CDR3 reads TGCAGCGTTGATAAAACTGAAGCTTTCTTT. The full variable domain, rest sourced from reference TRBV29-1 and TRBJ1-1, is SAVISQKPSRDICQRGTSLTIQCQVDSQVTMMFWYRQQPGQSLTLIATANQGSEATYESGFVIDKFPISRPNLTFSTLTVSNMSPEDSSIYLCSVDKTEAFFGQGTRLTVV.

The gene calls are TRBV10-3 and TRBJ2-1, with a weak D call TRBD2 (6 bases). V was shortened by 7 bases and J by 3 bases, with 13 bases between the two germline ends. The CDR3 is made up of 14 amino acids. Germline assignment: CDR1 ENHRY and CDR2 SYGVKD. Here the CDR3 DNA reads TGTGCCATCAATAGCGGAACCATCTACAATGAGCAGTTCTTC. Its protein is CAINSGTIYNEQFF.

Only one count was recorded for this clone. The chain couples TRBV9 to TRBJ2-2; 10 bases agree with TRBD2. CDR1 is SGDLS and CDR2 is YYNGEE in the germline V gene. Trimming at V came to 6 bases and at J to 5 bases, leaving 7 bases not matched to a gene. This CDR3 spans 15 amino acids. The CDR3 region has the DNA TGTGCCAGCACTCGGACTAGCGGTCAAACCGGGGAGCTGTTTTTT. This encodes CASTRTSGQTGELFF.

The V and J genes are TRBV6-6 and TRBJ2-4; 7 bases match TRBD1. V trimming: 4 bases; J trimming: 4 bases; junction bases outside the gene matches: 4. The germline gives CDR1 MNHNY, CDR2 SVGAGI (reference sequence). CDR3 length: 14 residues. The CDR3 region has the DNA TGTGCCAGCAGTTCCGGGACAGAGAAAAACATTCAGTACTTC. This translates into CASSSGTEKNIQYF.

This CDR3 reads CASRVSTQGGEQFF. The CDR3 DNA sequence: TGTGCCAGCAGGGTATCCACCCAAGGGGGTGAGCAGTTCTTC. This chain links TRBV6-1 with TRBJ2-1; D perhaps matches TRBD1 (6 bases). The V end lost 6 bases, the J end lost 9 bases, and 18 bases lay between the germline ends. The CDR3 sequence is 14 residues long. Germline lookup yields CDR1 MNHNS and CDR2 SASEGT.

The chain joins TRBV7-9 to TRBJ2-3; the match to TRBD2 covers 7 bases. Per the germline V gene, CDR1 is SEHNR and CDR2 is FQNEAQ (reference sequence). This CDR3 is built from 15 residues. The V segment lost 4 bases and the J segment 3 bases; nucleotides outside the gene matches: 7. The CDR3 region has the DNA TGTGCCAGCAGCTCCCTGGGGGGGATGACAGATACGCAGTATTTT. This codes for CASSSLGGMTDTQYF. The variable domain in full, completed from reference TRBV7-9 and TRBJ2-3, reads DTGVSQNPRHKITKRGQNVTFRCDPISEHNRLYWYRQTLGQGPEFLTYFQNEAQLEKSRLLSDRFSAERPKGSFSTLEIQRTEQGDSAMYLCASSSLGGMTDTQYFGPGTRLTVL.

The chain recombines TRBV11-3 with TRBJ2-2, with D possibly matching TRBD2 (6 bases). The CDR3 loop spans 13 amino acids. Germline loops: CDR1 SGHNT, CDR2 YENEEA. The V end was cut by 6 bases, the J end by 7 bases, with 12 bases between. This chain's CDR3 is CASRFGGGGELFF. The CDR3 region has the DNA TGTGCCAGCAGATTCGGGGGTGGCGGGGAGCTGTTTTTT.

The J gene is TRBJ1-2, the V gene TRBV2; 7 positions agree with TRBD1. The CDR3 has 12 amino acids. Germline CDR1 is SNHLY and CDR2 is FYNNEI. The ends lost 11 bases at V and 6 bases at J; junction bases unmatched: 9. The CDR3 here is CAGRQGGDGYTF. CDR3 DNA: TGTGCCGGACGACAGGGAGGAGATGGCTACACCTTC.